Described below is a single TCR beta chain sequence and its context. Its matching antigen is unknown. Assay: immunoSEQ multiplex PCR; the TCRdb copy retains only in-frame clones and omits some. In the table there are under 80,000 clones, about 91% of which are singletons. This sample was included in a study of T cell responses to AZD1222 COVID-19 vaccine. Turning to the study itself: Analyses pooled second doses at about 4 or about 12 weeks. Findings and caveats of the study: When two AZD1222 doses had been given, Spike-specific TCR breadth and depth rose.

Germline CDR1 and CDR2: SGHTA and FQGNSA. V lost 3 bases to trimming and J lost 3 bases, with 15 bases between them. The CDR3 sequence is 15 residues long. The chain employs TRBV7-2 and TRBJ2-7; tentative D call: TRBD2 (7 bases). This receptor was obtained from an adult in good health. The source was peripheral blood, collected on day 0 of AZD1222 vaccination. The CDR3 spells CASSLTRGAFYEQYF. In nucleotides, the CDR3 is TGTGCCAGCAGCTTGACCCGGGGGGCCTTCTACGAGCAGTACTTC.